These T cell receptor beta chains were read from a single sample in a study of CXCR3-negative and CXCR3-positive naive CD8 T cells. TCRdb re-called the 5' RACE reads and catalogs CDR3 proteins one per entry, DNA excluded. This sample contains around 140,000 distinct CDR3 sequences. Sequencing was done on a sample of naive CXCR3+ CD8+ T cells from blood. The receptors derive from a human donor in good health. Some clones in this sample may be carry-over from other donors' samples. The CDR3 runs from the conserved cysteine through the conserved F or W. The order of the fields is J gene, V gene, CDR3 length, CDR3 protein.

TRBJ2-1 | TRBV5-1 | 13 | CASSLAGGHEQFF
TRBJ1-3 | TRBV12-3/TRBV12-4 | 15 | CASDVFSGSGNTIYF
TRBJ2-1 | TRBV7-8 | 13 | CASSLDPYNEQFF
TRBJ1-1 | TRBV6-5 | 13 | CASSYQGWAEAFF
TRBJ2-7 | TRBV7-2 | 15 | CASSSGTDTLYEQYF
TRBJ2-7 | TRBV7-8 | 13 | CAGGRGDAYEQYF
TRBJ1-2 | TRBV21-1 | 13 | CASSGQGMWGYTF
TRBJ1-1 | TRBV13 | 14 | CASSTRTGNTEAFF
TRBJ2-7 | TRBV7-2 | 13 | CASSSLADYEQYF
TRBJ2-7 | TRBV7-6 | 15 | CASSLLSSYLDEQYF
TRBJ2-7 | TRBV27 | 14 | CASSSLQGLGEQYF
TRBJ2-7 | TRBV20-1 | 16 | CSARPTWGTEVNEQYF
TRBJ2-1 | TRBV7-8 | 14 | CASSASGLAGDKFF
TRBJ1-2 | TRBV29-1 | 15 | CSVEDPISRGHGYTF
TRBJ1-1 | TRBV7-9 | 14 | CASSEGGLRSEAFF
TRBJ2-3 | TRBV11-3 | 17 | CASSLEVGRGVKDTQYF
TRBJ2-4 | TRBV15 | 16 | CATSSGRGLGKNIQYF
TRBJ2-7 | TRBV7-9 | 15 | CASSHTALANYEQYF
TRBJ2-7 | TRBV4-1 | 16 | CASSQERYQIRYEQYF
TRBJ2-3 | TRBV20-1 | 17 | CSARDPLTSGSPDTQYF
TRBJ1-5 | TRBV5-6 | 14 | CASSLAVGNQPQHF
TRBJ2-2 | TRBV29-1 | 15 | CSVEDAGGLTGELFF
TRBJ2-3 | TRBV7-6 | 15 | CASRDTGHPPDTQYF
TRBJ2-7 | TRBV12-3/TRBV12-4 | 14 | CASSSPRGIYEQYF
TRBJ2-7 | TRBV25-1 | 15 | CASSEGRGLHYEQYF
TRBJ2-3 | TRBV12-3/TRBV12-4 | 16 | CASSFLAGGYTDTQYF
TRBJ2-5 | TRBV7-6 | 16 | CASSLSVASGGETQYF
TRBJ2-1 | TRBV5-1 | 15 | CASSYPGQGIYEQFF
TRBJ1-4 | TRBV5-1 | 15 | CASSLRPGVGEKLFF
TRBJ2-3 | TRBV27 | 15 | CASSPWTGITDTQYF
TRBJ2-3 | TRBV28 | 15 | CASSFRPTGGDTQYF
TRBJ2-7 | TRBV28 | 17 | CASSFEAGGTSGVGQYF
TRBJ2-1 | TRBV5-1 | 15 | CASSYGQGKYNEQFF
TRBJ1-1 | TRBV18 | 16 | CASSPPDVAEGTEAFF
TRBJ2-2 | TRBV15 | 16 | CATSITGTSPPGEQFF
TRBJ1-1 | TRBV29-1 | 14 | CSGRAGQGNTEAFF
TRBJ2-3 | TRBV12-3/TRBV12-4 | 14 | CASSVERGRDTQYF
TRBJ1-1 | TRBV28 | 14 | CASSPSWENTEAFF
TRBJ2-3 | TRBV3-1 | 17 | CASSQGLAGGRSDTQYF
TRBJ2-1 | TRBV12-3/TRBV12-4 | 17 | CASSFSYRDPRNNEQFF
TRBJ2-7 | TRBV7-9 | 17 | CASSSMGVGTGAYEQYF
TRBJ2-1 | TRBV29-1 | 16 | CSVEDPSGSSYNEQFF
TRBJ1-1 | TRBV7-8 | 12 | CASSLEPFEAFF
TRBJ2-1 | TRBV7-6 | 15 | CASSSPWDLGNEQFF
TRBJ2-1 | TRBV28 | 15 | CASSPRWGPYNEQFF
TRBJ2-6 | TRBV10-3 | 14 | CAIREDSGANVLTF
TRBJ2-3 | TRBV7-9 | 15 | CASSLAIGLEDTQYF
TRBJ1-1 | TRBV29-1 | 13 | CSPIQYLNTEAFF
TRBJ1-5 | TRBV6-6 | 16 | CASSYSLTDSNQPQHF
TRBJ2-5 | TRBV12-3/TRBV12-4 | 12 | CASSKRGETQYF
TRBJ2-3 | TRBV7-9 | 15 | CASNLLEVRTDTQYF
TRBJ2-1 | TRBV7-9 | 12 | CASSFPGHEQFF
TRBJ2-7 | TRBV28 | 17 | CASTQTGRAFDGYEQYF
TRBJ1-1 | TRBV19 | 13 | CASSIGGNTEAFF
TRBJ2-6 | TRBV28 | 14 | CASRTDSGANVLTF
TRBJ1-2 | TRBV29-1 | 11 | CSPEERYGYTF
TRBJ1-1 | TRBV5-4 | 16 | CASSLGPPRDSSEAFF
TRBJ2-3 | TRBV27 | 15 | CASSASGTGVDTQYF